This T cell receptor beta chain was profiled in a study of CD8 T cells in cerebrospinal fluid in Alzheimer's disease. This clonotype ranks as medium-sized in terms of frequency. The CDR3 is 14 residues long. Germline V CDR1 and CDR2: LNHDA, SQIVND (reference sequence). TCRdb reprocessed the 10x single-cell sequencing reads, with one entry per CDR3 protein and no DNA. This listing includes approximately 820 distinct CDR3 sequences. The sequencing input was cerebrospinal fluid. The clonotype originates from a human donor with Parkinson's disease. The chain carries TRBV19 and TRBJ2-1; TCRdb calls TRBD1, which cannot be checked without DNA. The CDR3: CASSIKGGRYEQFF.